This record looks at one T cell receptor (beta chain) sequence and its context. These data come from a study of technical replicates of blood from a few donors. Deletions cut 8 bases from V and 4 bases from J, with 14 bases between. Per germline, CDR1 SGHTA and CDR2 FQGNSA. The CDR3 length is 13 residues. The data were produced by immunoSEQ multiplex PCR, yet TCRdb's version contains in-frame clones alone and is incomplete. The sample includes more than 70,000 clones, approximately 96% seen only once; the top ten take less than 0.25%. The chain joins TRBV7-2 to TRBJ1-2; D remains ambiguous. The receptor was derived from a human donor in good health. The sequenced sample was T cells isolated from PBMCs. The CDR3, as DNA: TGTGCCAGCGGCTCCTACGATTTCTATGGCTACACCTTC. Protein sequence: CASGSYDFYGYTF.